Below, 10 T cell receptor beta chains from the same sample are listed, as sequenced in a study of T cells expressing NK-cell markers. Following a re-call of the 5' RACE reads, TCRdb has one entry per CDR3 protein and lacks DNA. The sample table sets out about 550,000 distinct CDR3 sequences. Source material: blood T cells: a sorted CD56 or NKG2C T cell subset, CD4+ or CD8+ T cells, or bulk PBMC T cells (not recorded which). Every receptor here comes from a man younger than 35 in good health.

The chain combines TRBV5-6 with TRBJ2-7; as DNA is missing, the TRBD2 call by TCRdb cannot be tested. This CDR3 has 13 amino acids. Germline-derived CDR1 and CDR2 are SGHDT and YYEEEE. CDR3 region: CASSLRLAEEQYF.

CDR3: CASSLGAQETQYF. The chain joins TRBV28 to TRBJ2-5; there is no DNA to check the TCRdb D call of TRBD1. The CDR3 is made up of 13 amino acids. The germline CDR1 and CDR2 sequences are MDHEN and SYDVKM.

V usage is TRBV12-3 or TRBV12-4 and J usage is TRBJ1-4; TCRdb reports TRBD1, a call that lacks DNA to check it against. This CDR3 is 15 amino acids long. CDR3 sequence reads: CASSLGASTNEKLFF.

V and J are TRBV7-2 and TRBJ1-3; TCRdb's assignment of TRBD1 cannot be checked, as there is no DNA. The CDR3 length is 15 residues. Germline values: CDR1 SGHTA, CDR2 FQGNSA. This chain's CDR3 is CASSILQGAGNTIYF.

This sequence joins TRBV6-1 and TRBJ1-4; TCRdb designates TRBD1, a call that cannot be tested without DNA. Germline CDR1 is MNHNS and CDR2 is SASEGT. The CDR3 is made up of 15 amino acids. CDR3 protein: CASSVVGQANEKLFF.

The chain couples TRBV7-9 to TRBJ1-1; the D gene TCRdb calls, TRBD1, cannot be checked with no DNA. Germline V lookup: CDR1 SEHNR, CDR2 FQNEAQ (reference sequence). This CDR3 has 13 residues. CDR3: CASSRKATVEAFF.

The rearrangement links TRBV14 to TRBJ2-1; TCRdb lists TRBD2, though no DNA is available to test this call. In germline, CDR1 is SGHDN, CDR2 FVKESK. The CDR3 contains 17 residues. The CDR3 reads CASSQGLAGDGYNEQFF. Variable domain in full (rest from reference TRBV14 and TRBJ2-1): EAGVTQFPSHSVIEKGQTVTLRCDPISGHDNLYWYRRVMGKEIKFLLHFVKESKQDESGMPNNRFLAERTGGTYSTLKVQPAELEDSGVYFCASSQGLAGDGYNEQFFGPGTRLTVL.

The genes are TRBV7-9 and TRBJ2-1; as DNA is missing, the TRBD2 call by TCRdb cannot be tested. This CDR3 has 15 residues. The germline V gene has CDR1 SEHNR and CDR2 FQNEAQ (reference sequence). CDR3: CASSWLAGEVNEQFF.

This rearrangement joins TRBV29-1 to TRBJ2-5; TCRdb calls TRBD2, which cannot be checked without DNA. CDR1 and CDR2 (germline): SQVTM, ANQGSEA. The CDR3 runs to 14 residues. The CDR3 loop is CSVEVAGTPETQYF.

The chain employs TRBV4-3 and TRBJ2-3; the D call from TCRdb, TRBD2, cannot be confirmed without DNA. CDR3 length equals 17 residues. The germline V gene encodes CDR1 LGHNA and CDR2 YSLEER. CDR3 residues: CASSQDRASGSLNTQYF.